The next 5 T cell receptor beta chains were all read from a single sample in a study of identical twins. Via MiXCR, TCRdb re-called the 5' RACE reads, giving one row per CDR3 protein. Among hundreds of thousands of distinct CDR3 sequences listed, 8.5% to 9% were seen once. The sample also formed part of further work on yellow fever vaccine responses in identical twins.

The sample comprised PBMCs. These receptors all stem from a woman under 30 in good health.

This clonotype was seen a few times. The rearrangement links TRBV11-1 to TRBJ2-7; 11 nucleotides line up with TRBD1. The CDR3 runs 18 residues. Germline V gene lookup returns CDR1 SGHAT and CDR2 FQDESV (reference sequence). V gave up 4 bases and J gave up 2 bases; unmatched junction bases: 13. As DNA, the CDR3 is TGTGCCAGCAGCTCCGGACAGGGGGCAAGGGTTCGTCCCTACGAGCAGTACTTC. As protein: CASSSGQGARVRPYEQYF.

The chain employs TRBV28 and TRBJ2-5; 7 bases match TRBD2. The J segment lost 5 bases and the V segment lost 7 bases, leaving 10 bases of the junction unmatched. CDR3 size: 14 residues. The germline V gene has CDR1 MDHEN and CDR2 SYDVKM. The chain's CDR3 is CASMTSGKGETQYF. CDR3 coding DNA: TGTGCCAGCATGACCAGCGGGAAGGGGGAGACCCAGTACTTC. Full variable domain (remainder filled in from reference TRBV28 and TRBJ2-5): DVKVTQSSRYLVKRTGEKVFLECVQDMDHENMFWYRQDPGLGLRLIYFSYDVKMKEKGDIPEGYSVSREKKERFSLILESASTNQTSMYLCASMTSGKGETQYFGPGTRLLVL.

The J gene is TRBJ2-7, the V gene TRBV6-1; TRBD2 matches 10 bases. V lost 5 bases to trimming and J lost 2 bases; unmatched junction nucleotides: 6. Germline V CDR1 and CDR2: MNHNS, SASEGT. This CDR3 has 15 amino acids. CDR3 nucleotides: TGTGCCAGCAGTACGACCGGGACTAGCGCCTACGAGCAGTACTTC. It is translated as CASSTTGTSAYEQYF.

This clonotype came up many times. This rearrangement joins TRBV29-1 to TRBJ2-7, with D possibly matching TRBD1 (6 bases). The V gene's germline CDR1 is SQVTM and CDR2 ANQGSEA. The CDR3 sequence is 13 residues long. V was trimmed by 7 bases and J by 3 bases, leaving 16 bases between them. The CDR3 DNA follows: TGCAGCGCCCAATCGACAGGAGGCTACGAGCAGTACTTC. This gives the protein CSAQSTGGYEQYF.

The gene calls are TRBV11-2 and TRBJ2-7; D remains ambiguous. There are 13 residues in the CDR3. Trimming removed 7 bases from V and 2 bases from J, with 12 bases in between. Looked up from germline, CDR1 is SGHAT and CDR2 is FQNNGV. This CDR3 reads CASTRLSPYEQYF. The CDR3 nucleotides read TGTGCCAGCACCAGGCTTAGCCCCTACGAGCAGTACTTC.